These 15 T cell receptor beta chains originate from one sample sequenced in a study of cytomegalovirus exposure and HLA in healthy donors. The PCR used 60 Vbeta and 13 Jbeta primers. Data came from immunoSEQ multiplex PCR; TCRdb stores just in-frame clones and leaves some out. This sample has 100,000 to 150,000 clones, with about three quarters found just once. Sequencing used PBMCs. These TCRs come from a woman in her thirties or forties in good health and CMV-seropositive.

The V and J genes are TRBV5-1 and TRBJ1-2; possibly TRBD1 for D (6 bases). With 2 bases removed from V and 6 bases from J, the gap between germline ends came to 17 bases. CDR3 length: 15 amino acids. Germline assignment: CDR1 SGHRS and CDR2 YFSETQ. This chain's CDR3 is CASSFYRAGDDGYTF. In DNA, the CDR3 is TGCGCCAGCAGCTTTTACAGGGCAGGAGACGATGGCTACACCTTC. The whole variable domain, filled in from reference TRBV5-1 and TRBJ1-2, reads KAGVTQTPRYLIKTRGQQVTLSCSPISGHRSVSWYQQTPGQGLQFLFEYFSETQRNKGNFPGRFSGRQFSNSRSEMNVSTLELGDSALYLCASSFYRAGDDGYTFGSGTRLTVV.

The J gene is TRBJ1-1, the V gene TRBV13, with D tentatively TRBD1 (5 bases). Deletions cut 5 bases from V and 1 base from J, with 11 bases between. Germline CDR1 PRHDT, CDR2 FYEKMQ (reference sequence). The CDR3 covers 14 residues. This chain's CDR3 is CASSLRGENTEAFF. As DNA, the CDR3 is TGTGCCAGCAGCCTACGGGGGGAGAACACTGAAGCTTTCTTT.

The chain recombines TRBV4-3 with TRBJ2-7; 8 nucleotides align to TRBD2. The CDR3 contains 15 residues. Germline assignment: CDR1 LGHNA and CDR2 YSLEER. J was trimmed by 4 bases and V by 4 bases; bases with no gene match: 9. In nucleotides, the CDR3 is TGCGCCAGCAGCCCACGACCGGGAGGGCCGTACGAGCAGTACTTC. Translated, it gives CASSPRPGGPYEQYF.

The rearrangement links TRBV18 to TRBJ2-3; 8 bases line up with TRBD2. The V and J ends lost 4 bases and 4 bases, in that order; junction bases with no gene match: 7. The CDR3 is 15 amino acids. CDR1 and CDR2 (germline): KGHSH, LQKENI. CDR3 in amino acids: CASSLSAGGSDTQYF. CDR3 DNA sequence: TGTGCCAGCTCACTGTCGGCGGGGGGATCAGATACGCAGTATTTT.

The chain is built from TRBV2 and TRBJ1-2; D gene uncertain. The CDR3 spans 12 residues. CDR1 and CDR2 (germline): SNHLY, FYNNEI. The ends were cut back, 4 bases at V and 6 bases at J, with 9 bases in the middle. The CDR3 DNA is TGTGCCAGCAGTGCGCGGGCAGATGGCTACACCTTC. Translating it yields CASSARADGYTF.

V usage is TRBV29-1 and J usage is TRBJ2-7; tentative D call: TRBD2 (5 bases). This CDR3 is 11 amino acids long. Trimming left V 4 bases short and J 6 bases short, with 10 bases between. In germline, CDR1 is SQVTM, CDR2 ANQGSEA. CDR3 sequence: CSVATSSEQYF. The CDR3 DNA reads TGCAGCGTTGCAACTAGTTCCGAGCAGTACTTC.

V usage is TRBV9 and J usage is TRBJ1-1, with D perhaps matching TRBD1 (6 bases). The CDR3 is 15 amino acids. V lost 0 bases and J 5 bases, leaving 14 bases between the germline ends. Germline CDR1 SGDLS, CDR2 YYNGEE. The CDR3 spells CASSVGPGGATEAFF. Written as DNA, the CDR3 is TGTGCCAGCAGCGTAGGCCCCGGGGGGGCGACTGAAGCTTTCTTT.

CDR3: CSVEVQGGGLAGAYNEQFF. DNA for the CDR3: TGCAGCGTTGAAGTCCAGGGGGGTGGACTAGCGGGGGCCTACAATGAGCAGTTCTTC. This chain links TRBV29-1 with TRBJ2-1, with 13 bases that match TRBD2. This CDR3 has 19 amino acids. CDR1 and CDR2 from the germline V gene are SQVTM and ANQGSEA. Losses at the gene ends were 1 base for V and 2 bases for J; bases not matched to a gene: 11.

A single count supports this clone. The CDR3 nucleotides read TGTGCCAGCTCACCACGATCAGAAGATGGAAACACCATATATTTT. This sequence encodes CASSPRSEDGNTIYF. The J gene is TRBJ1-3, the V gene TRBV18, with unresolved D. The CDR3 loop spans 15 amino acids. Trimming left V 1 base short and J 3 bases short, with 10 bases between. In germline, CDR1 is KGHSH, CDR2 LQKENI.

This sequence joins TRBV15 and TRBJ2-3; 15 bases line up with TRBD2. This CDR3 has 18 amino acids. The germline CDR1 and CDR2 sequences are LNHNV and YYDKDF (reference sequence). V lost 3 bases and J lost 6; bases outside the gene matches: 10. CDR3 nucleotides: TGTGCCACCAGCAGGGCCCGGGGACTAGCGGGGGGCGGGGATACGCAGTATTTT. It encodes CATSRARGLAGGGDTQYF.

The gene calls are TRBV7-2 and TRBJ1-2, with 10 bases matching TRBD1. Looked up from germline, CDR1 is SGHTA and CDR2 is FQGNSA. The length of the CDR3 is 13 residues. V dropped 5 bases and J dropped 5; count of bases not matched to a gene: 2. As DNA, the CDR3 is TGTGCCAGCAGCGCGGGACAGGGGTATGGCTACACCTTC. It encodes CASSAGQGYGYTF.

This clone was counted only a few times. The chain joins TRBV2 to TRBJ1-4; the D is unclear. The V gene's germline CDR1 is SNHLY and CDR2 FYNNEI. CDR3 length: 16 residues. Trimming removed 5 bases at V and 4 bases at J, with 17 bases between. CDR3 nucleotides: TGTGCCAGCAGTAGCCCCGCGGGAAGACTTAATGAAAAACTGTTTTTT. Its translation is CASSSPAGRLNEKLFF.

CDR3 coding DNA: TGTGCCTGGACCCGGGGGGCAGAAGAGACCCAGTACTTC. Translation gives CAWTRGAEETQYF. The gene calls are TRBV30 and TRBJ2-5; D possibly corresponds to TRBD2 (7 bases). The CDR3 has 13 residues. V was trimmed by 4 bases and J by 3 bases, leaving 12 bases between them. Germline V gene sequence: CDR1 GTSNPN, CDR2 SVGIG (reference sequence).

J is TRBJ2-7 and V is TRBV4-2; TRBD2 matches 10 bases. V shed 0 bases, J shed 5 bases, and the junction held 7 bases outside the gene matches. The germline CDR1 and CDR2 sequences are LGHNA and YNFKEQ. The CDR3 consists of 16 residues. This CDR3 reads CASSQEGAGGLHEQYF. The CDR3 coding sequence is TGTGCCAGCAGCCAAGAAGGAGCGGGAGGGCTCCACGAGCAGTACTTC.

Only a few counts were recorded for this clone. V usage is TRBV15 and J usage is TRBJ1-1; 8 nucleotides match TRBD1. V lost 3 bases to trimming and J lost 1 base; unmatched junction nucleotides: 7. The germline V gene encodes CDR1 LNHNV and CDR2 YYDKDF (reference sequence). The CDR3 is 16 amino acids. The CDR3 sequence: CATSSAQTGANTEAFF. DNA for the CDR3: TGTGCCACCAGCAGTGCTCAGACAGGGGCGAACACTGAAGCTTTCTTT.